This T cell receptor (beta chain) was documented in a study of T-cell reconstitution after alpha-beta-depleted transplantation in children. Germline V CDR1 and CDR2: SGHRS, YFSETQ. This CDR3 is built from 14 residues. With 4 bases clipped from V and 2 bases from J, the junction kept 6 bases outside the gene matches. Preparation of the TCRbeta library was carried out with unique molecular identifiers. TCRdb analysed the PCR reads with MiXCR anew, one entry per CDR3 protein. The repertoire holds around 22,000 distinct CDR3 sequences, roughly a tenth seen once, with roughly 25% in the top ten. This clonotype was recorded at least ten times.

The source of this sequence is a human donor who donated a stem cell graft to a child with chronic granulomatous disease. The sequences come from PBMCs from the stem cell graft donor, collected from the stem cell graft. The chain is built from TRBV5-1 and TRBJ2-7, with 7 positions matching TRBD1. CDR3 nucleotide sequence: TGCGCCAGCAGCCTGAGACAGGGCCCCTACGAGCAGTACTTC. It translates to CASSLRQGPYEQYF.